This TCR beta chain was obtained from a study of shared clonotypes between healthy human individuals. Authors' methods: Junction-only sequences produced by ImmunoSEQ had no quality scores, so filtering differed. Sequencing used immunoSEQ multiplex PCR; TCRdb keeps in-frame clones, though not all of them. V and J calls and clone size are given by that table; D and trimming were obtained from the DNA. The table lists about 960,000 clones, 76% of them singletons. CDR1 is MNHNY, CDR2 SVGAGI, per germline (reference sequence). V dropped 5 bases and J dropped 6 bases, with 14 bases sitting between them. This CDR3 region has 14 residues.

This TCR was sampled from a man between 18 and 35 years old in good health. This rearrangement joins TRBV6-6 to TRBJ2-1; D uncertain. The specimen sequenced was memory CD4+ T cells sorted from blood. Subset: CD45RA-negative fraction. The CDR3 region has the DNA TGTGCCAGCAGTGATCGGCAGCCCGTCAATGAGCAGTTCTTC. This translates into CASSDRQPVNEQFF.